This T cell receptor (beta chain) was identified during a study of T cells in Graves' hyperthyroidism and ophthalmopathy. Looking at the study overall: Blood was drawn when the patient was first diagnosed and still untreated.

Amplification targeted TCR beta CDR3 regions from RNA transcripts. The HTBI primer set served for first-round RT-PCR of the TCR CDR3. Each CDR3 protein is one row after TCRdb ran MiXCR on the multiplex PCR reads. This sample carries under 450,000 distinct CDR3 sequences, 17% of them seen once, and the ten largest clones take approximately 30%. Germline CDR1 reads SEHNR; CDR2 reads FQNEAQ (reference sequence). Trimming pared 3 bases from V and 4 bases from J, leaving 10 bases between. This CDR3 has 14 residues. This clonotype has ten or more counts. The sample was blood. This receptor was taken from a woman under 40 with Graves' hyperthyroidism that later progressed to Graves' ophthalmopathy. The chain has TRBV7-9 and TRBJ1-3, with D possibly TRBD1 on 6 matching bases. The CDR3 DNA is TGTGCCAGCAGCTTTGATGGGGGCGGAAACACCATATATTTT. Amino acid sequence: CASSFDGGGNTIYF.